The 8 T cell receptor beta chains below come from one sample, sequenced in a study of T-cell memory formation after mild COVID-19. TCRdb reanalysed the 5' RACE reads using MiXCR and keeps one entry per CDR3 protein. The sample lists around 140,000 distinct CDR3 sequences, roughly 19% occurring once. Sequencing was performed on PBMCs or a T cell subset sorted from them (not recorded which). The receptors stem from an adult woman who had mild COVID-19 (a few samples of this study predate the infection). Cell type and time point are not known.

The chain uses TRBV9 and TRBJ2-2; 9 nucleotides line up with TRBD2. This CDR3 contains 17 residues. V gave up 0 bases and J gave up 4 bases; unmatched junction bases: 7. Germline V gene data show CDR1 as SGDLS and CDR2 as YYNGEE. CDR3 sequence: CASSVVGSGGITGELFF. Here the CDR3 DNA reads TGTGCCAGCAGCGTAGTTGGTAGCGGGGGAATCACCGGGGAGCTGTTTTTT.

The rearrangement uses TRBV25-1 and TRBJ1-4; unclear D gene. The CDR3 is 14 amino acids. Trimming left V 1 base short and J 7 bases short, with 10 bases between. Germline-derived CDR1 and CDR2 are MGHDK and SYGVNS. CDR3 amino acids: CASSEFGPTEKLFF. The CDR3 DNA reads as TGTGCCAGCAGTGAATTCGGGCCCACTGAAAAACTGTTTTTT.

V gene TRBV12-3 or TRBV12-4 combines with J gene TRBJ1-6, with 8 bases lining up with TRBD1. Losses at the gene ends were 5 bases for V and 5 bases for J; bases not matched to a gene: 5. This CDR3 region has 15 residues. Here the CDR3 DNA reads TGTGCCAGCAGTAAAGGACAGGGCAATAATTCACCCCTCCACTTT. Translated: CASSKGQGNNSPLHF.

This clonotype has more than one count but fewer than ten. V gene TRBV24-1 combines with J gene TRBJ1-2, with a weak D call TRBD1 (5 bases). Germline assignment: CDR1 KGHDR and CDR2 SFDVKD. This CDR3 is 13 amino acids long. V was clipped by 5 bases and J by 4 bases, with 10 bases between them. The CDR3 here is CATSAGTLYGYTF. For the CDR3, the DNA is TGTGCCACCAGTGCCGGGACCCTCTATGGCTACACCTTC.

The chain carries TRBV3-1 and TRBJ2-1; TRBD2 is a possible D gene (7 bases). Trimming took 0 bases from V and 6 from J, leaving 15 bases between them. This CDR3 spans 16 amino acids. Germline-derived CDR1 and CDR2 are LGHDT and YNNKEL (reference sequence). CDR3 DNA: TGTGCCAGCAGCCAAGAGGGGGGGGCCTTCCGCAATGAGCAGTTCTTC. The encoded protein is CASSQEGGAFRNEQFF.

CDR3: CASSESGVAVQFF. The CDR3 nucleotides read TGTGCCAGCAGTGAAAGCGGAGTAGCTGTTCAGTTCTTC. The chain links TRBV2 to TRBJ2-1; D is perhaps TRBD2 (5 bases). Germline lookup yields CDR1 SNHLY and CDR2 FYNNEI. This CDR3 spans 13 amino acids. V lost 2 bases and J lost 13, with 15 bases in between.

The chain employs TRBV6-1 and TRBJ2-4, with 7 bases aligning to TRBD2. V trimming: 6 bases; J trimming: 10 bases; junction bases outside the gene matches: 6. There are 12 residues in the CDR3. Germline loops: CDR1 MNHNS, CDR2 SASEGT. The chain's CDR3 is CASRRETSIQYF. Written as DNA, the CDR3 is TGTGCCAGCAGGCGGGAGACCTCGATTCAGTACTTC.

The table lists this clonotype with a few counts. J is TRBJ2-3 and V is TRBV29-1, with a tentative D call TRBD1 (5 bases). Germline V gene data show CDR1 as SQVTM and CDR2 as ANQGSEA. The CDR3 spans 13 residues. Between the trimmed V and J ends, which lost 6 bases and 4 bases, there was a span of 14 bases. Written as DNA, the CDR3 is TGCAGCGTAGACCCGCAGGGCGCAGATACGCAGTATTTT. It encodes CSVDPQGADTQYF.